The clone carrying this T cell receptor beta chain is categorized as medium-sized (0.01 to 0.1%). Its antigen is still unknown. Because this beta chain is a stray read in a library intended to capture alpha chains, its abundance should not be given much weight. These data are taken from a study of spatial heterogeneity in lung cancer. Study conclusions and caveats: How many expanded intratumoral alpha and beta TCRs were present tracked the tumor mutation count, which was a count of nonsynonymous mutations.

Each CDR3 protein gets one entry after TCRdb re-called the 5' RACE reads with MiXCR. The table has about 6,800 distinct CDR3 sequences, roughly 13% seen once. V was trimmed by 2 bases and J by 7 bases, leaving 10 bases between them. This CDR3 contains 14 residues. Germline V lookup: CDR1 SGHRS, CDR2 YFSETQ. The sample's time point: sample taken at primary tumor resection. Unsorted samples of tumor, nontumor lung or frozen PBMC had their whole RNA sequenced. The receptor's source is a female donor with early-stage non-small cell lung cancer. This specimen was lung tumor tissue, taken at surgery. V and J are TRBV5-1 and TRBJ1-6; a weak D match, TRBD1 (5 bases). The CDR3 reads CASSLEGNNSPLHF. The CDR3, as DNA: TGCGCCAGCAGCTTAGAGGGGAACAATTCACCCCTCCACTTT.